Included here is one T cell receptor beta chain sequence, with context. Sequence at one end of the junction differs from germline and may be a read error. This sample was taken from a study of blood T cells in healthy people across ages. The CDR3 is made up of 13 amino acids. Per the germline V gene, CDR1 is DFQATT and CDR2 is SNEGSKA (reference sequence). Next came a second PCR, run for about 7 to 12 cycles, which used a sample-barcoded 5' primer along with a J-beta primer mix. TCRdb ran MiXCR on the 5' RACE reads and lists one entry per CDR3 protein. The table lists roughly 1 million distinct CDR3 sequences, approximately 26% of them singletons, with less than 0.75% in the top ten. These data also featured in a second study, about T cells of mothers and their children.

This TCR was recovered from a girl under 10 years old in good health. The rearrangement links TRBV20-1 to TRBJ2-7, with TRBD2 matching 9 bases. Sequencing was carried out using blood. CDR3 residues: CSARAGGRYEQYF. The CDR3 nucleotides are TGCAGTGCCAGAGCGGGAGGAAGATACGAGCAGTACTTC.